This T cell receptor beta chain emerged from a study of patients and donors after allogeneic stem cell transplantation. Each CDR3 protein is one row after TCRdb ran MiXCR on the RT-PCR reads. The sample consists of about 960,000 distinct CDR3 sequences, about 20% of them appearing once. Germline V gives CDR1 LGHNA, CDR2 YNFKEQ. Germline trimming cut 0 bases from V and 3 bases from J; bases unmatched to any gene: 1. CDR3 size: 15 residues. The receptor was derived from a human donor who was either an allogeneic HSCT recipient or a stem cell or donor lymphocyte infusion donor (not recorded which). It is not recorded whose cells these are; they may come from a transplant donor. Sequenced: blood, either unsorted or a sorted T cell fraction (not recorded which). The J gene is TRBJ1-3, the V gene TRBV4-2, with 8 bases that match TRBD1. The CDR3 DNA is TGTGCCAGCAGCCAAGACGGGACAGGTGGAAACACCATATATTTT. This encodes CASSQDGTGGNTIYF.